These T cell receptor beta chains were read from a single sample in a study of OX40 agonist ivuxolimab in advanced cancers. Method: immunoSEQ multiplex PCR; TCRdb's copy keeps in-frame clones and lacks some. The profile shows some 60,000 clones, 85% to 95% of them singletons. The source was CD4+ or CD8+ T cells sorted from blood, collected in a trial of the OX40 agonist ivuxolimab. These receptors originate from an adult with an advanced solid tumor such as melanoma, head and neck, liver or kidney cancer. CDR3s include the opening cysteine and the closing phenylalanine or tryptophan. D genes are given only for firm matches. Clone size is shown for a subset of rows, as once, few, many or a class of expanded clone.

d_gene: .
len: 16
abundance: .
j_gene: TRBJ1-2
v_gene: TRBV4-2
CDR3nt: TGTGCCAGCAGCCAAACCGGGACGCCGTCTTTTAATGGCTACACCTTC
CDR3aa: CASSQTGTPSFNGYTF

d_gene: TRBD1
len: 13
abundance: .
j_gene: TRBJ2-1
v_gene: TRBV5-1
CDR3nt: TGCGCCAGCAGCATGGACAGGGGGGATGAGCAGTTCTTC
CDR3aa: CASSMDRGDEQFF

d_gene: .
len: 17
abundance: .
j_gene: TRBJ2-2
v_gene: TRBV4-3
CDR3nt: TGCGCCAGCAGCCAAGAAACGGCTGTCTCCCGAACCGGGGAGCTGTTTTTT
CDR3aa: CASSQETAVSRTGELFF

d_gene: TRBD1
len: 19
abundance: .
j_gene: TRBJ1-2
v_gene: TRBV7-9
CDR3nt: TGTGCCAGCAGCTTGGGGCCCGGGACAGGGACCTACCCCCACTATGGCTACACCTTC
CDR3aa: CASSLGPGTGTYPHYGYTF

d_gene: .
len: 13
abundance: .
j_gene: TRBJ2-7
v_gene: TRBV7-9
CDR3nt: TGTGCCAGCAGCTTCACGGAATTAGGAGAGCAGTACTTC
CDR3aa: CASSFTELGEQYF

d_gene: .
len: 12
abundance: .
j_gene: TRBJ2-7
v_gene: TRBV7-9
CDR3nt: TGTGCCAGCAGCTTAGTGGCGCACGAGCAGTACTTC
CDR3aa: CASSLVAHEQYF

d_gene: .
len: 15
abundance: .
j_gene: TRBJ2-7
v_gene: TRBV19
CDR3nt: TGTGCCAGTAGTATAGTCGGACTACCCACCTACGAGCAGTACTTC
CDR3aa: CASSIVGLPTYEQYF

d_gene: TRBD1
len: 14
abundance: .
j_gene: TRBJ1-3
v_gene: TRBV27
CDR3nt: TGTGCCAGCAGTTTATTGGGACAGGGAAACACCATATATTTT
CDR3aa: CASSLLGQGNTIYF

d_gene: .
len: 13
abundance: once
j_gene: TRBJ1-4
v_gene: TRBV5-4
CDR3nt: TGTGCCAGCAGCTTACAGGGCGGTGAAAAACTGTTTTTT
CDR3aa: CASSLQGGEKLFF

d_gene: .
len: 14
abundance: .
j_gene: TRBJ1-2
v_gene: TRBV27
CDR3nt: TGTGCCAGCAGTTCTTTACAGGCGATCTATGGCTACACCTTC
CDR3aa: CASSSLQAIYGYTF

d_gene: TRBD2
len: 15
abundance: .
j_gene: TRBJ2-1
v_gene: TRBV7-9
CDR3nt: TGTGCCAGCAGCTCTACTAGCGGGAGTAAGAATGAGCAGTTCTTC
CDR3aa: CASSSTSGSKNEQFF

d_gene: TRBD2
len: 16
abundance: .
j_gene: TRBJ2-2
v_gene: TRBV28
CDR3nt: TGTGCCAGCAGTTTCGGGACTAGCGGGCACACCGGGGAGCTGTTTTTT
CDR3aa: CASSFGTSGHTGELFF

d_gene: .
len: 15
abundance: .
j_gene: TRBJ2-7
v_gene: TRBV7-6
CDR3nt: TGTGCCAGCAGCCCCCAGGGCACCGCCTGGTACGAGCAGTACTTC
CDR3aa: CASSPQGTAWYEQYF

d_gene: .
len: 13
abundance: .
j_gene: TRBJ2-7
v_gene: TRBV4-2
CDR3nt: TGTGCCAGCAGCTCCGGGACAAGCTACGAGCAGTACTTC
CDR3aa: CASSSGTSYEQYF

d_gene: .
len: 15
abundance: few
j_gene: TRBJ1-1
v_gene: TRBV6-7
CDR3nt: TGTGCCAGCAGTTACACATTAGCAGCGAACACTGAAGCTTTCTTT
CDR3aa: CASSYTLAANTEAFF

d_gene: .
len: 13
abundance: once
j_gene: TRBJ2-7
v_gene: TRBV7-8
CDR3nt: TGTGCCAGCTCTGAAATGGGATCTTACGAGCAGTACTTC
CDR3aa: CASSEMGSYEQYF

d_gene: TRBD2
len: 14
abundance: .
j_gene: TRBJ2-7
v_gene: TRBV5-6
CDR3nt: TGTGCCAGCTCGGGGGGGCAGCTCTCCTACGAGCAGTACTTC
CDR3aa: CASSGGQLSYEQYF

d_gene: .
len: 14
abundance: .
j_gene: TRBJ2-3
v_gene: TRBV7-9
CDR3nt: TGTGCCAGCAGCTGGGGAGGTAGCGCAGATACGCAGTATTTT
CDR3aa: CASSWGGSADTQYF

d_gene: TRBD2
len: 17
abundance: .
j_gene: TRBJ2-7
v_gene: TRBV11-2
CDR3nt: TGTGCCAGCAGCTTAGATGAGAGCGGGAGGTGGTCCTACGAGCAGTACTTC
CDR3aa: CASSLDESGRWSYEQYF

d_gene: TRBD1
len: 14
abundance: .
j_gene: TRBJ2-7
v_gene: TRBV4-1
CDR3nt: TGCGCCAGCAGCCAGAGGGACAGGGGCTACGAGCAGTACTTC
CDR3aa: CASSQRDRGYEQYF

d_gene: TRBD2
len: 16
abundance: .
j_gene: TRBJ2-3
v_gene: TRBV7-3
CDR3nt: TGTGCCAGCAGCTCCGGGACTAGCGGGAGCACAGATACGCAGTATTTT
CDR3aa: CASSSGTSGSTDTQYF

d_gene: .
len: 12
abundance: .
j_gene: TRBJ2-1
v_gene: TRBV7-6
CDR3nt: TGTGCCAGCAGCTTAGGGGGGGATGAGCAGTTCTTC
CDR3aa: CASSLGGDEQFF

d_gene: .
len: 13
abundance: .
j_gene: TRBJ1-1
v_gene: TRBV5-1
CDR3nt: TGCGCCAGCAGCTTGGCAGTGAACACTGAAGCTTTCTTT
CDR3aa: CASSLAVNTEAFF

d_gene: .
len: 12
abundance: .
j_gene: TRBJ2-2
v_gene: TRBV13
CDR3nt: TGTGCCAGCAACCCCACCACCGGGGAGCTGTTTTTT
CDR3aa: CASNPTTGELFF

d_gene: TRBD2
len: 14
abundance: .
j_gene: TRBJ2-5
v_gene: TRBV4-2
CDR3nt: TGTGCCAGCAGTCCTTCAGCGGGGCCTGAGGAGCAGTACTTC
CDR3aa: CASSPSAGPEEQYF

d_gene: .
len: 15
abundance: .
j_gene: TRBJ2-7
v_gene: TRBV6-5
CDR3nt: TGTGCCAGCAGGTCCAGAAGTGAGGATTCCTACGAGCAGTACTTC
CDR3aa: CASRSRSEDSYEQYF

d_gene: .
len: 13
abundance: .
j_gene: TRBJ2-1
v_gene: TRBV15
CDR3nt: TGTGCCACCAGCATTGGTCGTCACAATGAGCAGTTCTTC
CDR3aa: CATSIGRHNEQFF

d_gene: .
len: 14
abundance: .
j_gene: TRBJ2-7
v_gene: TRBV5-6
CDR3nt: TGTGCCAGCAGTTTAGGGACGGCCTCCTACGAGCAGTACTTC
CDR3aa: CASSLGTASYEQYF

d_gene: .
len: 16
abundance: .
j_gene: TRBJ2-1
v_gene: TRBV7-2
CDR3nt: TGTGCCAGCAGCTTAGAACGGATGAGCTCCTACAATGAGCAGTTCTTC
CDR3aa: CASSLERMSSYNEQFF

d_gene: .
len: 17
abundance: .
j_gene: TRBJ2-1
v_gene: TRBV29-1
CDR3nt: TGCAGCGTTGAAGGCCGTACCGGGACTTCGCTTTACAATGAGCAGTTCTTC
CDR3aa: CSVEGRTGTSLYNEQFF

d_gene: .
len: 14
abundance: .
j_gene: TRBJ2-7
v_gene: TRBV19
CDR3nt: TGTGCCAGTAGGGTCACGTCGAGCTCCTACGAGCAGTACTTC
CDR3aa: CASRVTSSSYEQYF

d_gene: TRBD1
len: 18
abundance: .
j_gene: TRBJ1-5
v_gene: TRBV13
CDR3nt: TGTGCCAGCAGCTCCCGCAGGGACAGGGGTTCTAGCAATCAGCCCCAGCATTTT
CDR3aa: CASSSRRDRGSSNQPQHF

d_gene: TRBD2
len: 16
abundance: medium-sized
j_gene: TRBJ2-2
v_gene: TRBV11-3
CDR3nt: TGTGCCAGCAGCTTATCAGGGACTAGCGTCACCGGGGAGCTGTTTTTT
CDR3aa: CASSLSGTSVTGELFF